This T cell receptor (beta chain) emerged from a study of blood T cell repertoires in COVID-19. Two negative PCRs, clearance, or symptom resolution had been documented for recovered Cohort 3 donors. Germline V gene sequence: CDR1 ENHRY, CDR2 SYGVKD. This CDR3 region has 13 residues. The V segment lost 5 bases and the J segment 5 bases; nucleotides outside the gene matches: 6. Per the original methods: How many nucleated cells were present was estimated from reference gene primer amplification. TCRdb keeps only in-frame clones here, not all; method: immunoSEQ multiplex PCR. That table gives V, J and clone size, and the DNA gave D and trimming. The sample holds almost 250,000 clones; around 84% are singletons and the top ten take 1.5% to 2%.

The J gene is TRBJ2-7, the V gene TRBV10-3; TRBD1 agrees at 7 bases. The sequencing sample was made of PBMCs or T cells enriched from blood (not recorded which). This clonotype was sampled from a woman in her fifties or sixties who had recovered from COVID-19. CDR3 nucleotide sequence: TGTGCCATCAGTCGACAGGGAACGGACGAGCAGTACTTC. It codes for CAISRQGTDEQYF.